A selection of T cell receptor beta chains follows, all from one sample in a study of T-cell reconstitution after alpha-beta-depleted transplantation in children. A single record per CDR3 protein comes from TCRdb applying MiXCR to the PCR reads. The sample includes approximately 500,000 distinct CDR3 sequences, about 10% of them seen just once. Sequenced here: PBMCs, sampled before TCRalphabeta/CD19-depleted stem cell transplant. These receptors were obtained from a child younger than 10 with inherited bone marrow failure, due to receive a stem cell transplant. The CDR3 runs from the conserved cysteine through the conserved F or W. D genes are given only for firm matches. Size values are once, few and many counts, or a class for expanded clones, and some rows have none.

>TRBV4-3|many|14|TRBJ1-5|.
CASSQRRGNQPQHF
TGCGCCTCAAGCCAGCGGCGGGGCAATCAGCCCCAGCATTTT
>TRBV7-2|few|15|TRBJ1-5|.
CASSLVLGRDQPQHF
TGTGCCAGCAGCTTAGTCCTGGGAAGGGACCAGCCCCAGCATTTT
>TRBV20-1|.|14|TRBJ2-7|.
CSARDLRMPYEQYF
TGCAGTGCTAGAGATCTTCGTATGCCCTACGAGCAGTACTTC
>TRBV5-6|many|12|TRBJ2-5|.
CASSWQGETQYF
TGTGCCAGCAGCTGGCAGGGAGAGACCCAGTACTTC
>TRBV4-1|many|12|TRBJ2-1|.
CASSQDIGAQFF
TGCGCCAGCAGCCAGGACATCGGGGCGCAGTTCTTC
>TRBV20-1|many|13|TRBJ2-7|TRBD1
CSVPGQGNYEQYF
TGCAGTGTCCCGGGACAGGGGAACTACGAGCAGTACTTC
>TRBV12-3/TRBV12-4|few|15|TRBJ2-3|.
CASSLAGRTLDTQYF
TGTGCCAGCAGTTTAGCCGGGCGGACCTTAGATACGCAGTATTTT
>TRBV28|many|16|TRBJ2-5|TRBD2
CASSFGPGGSQETQYF
TGTGCCAGCAGTTTCGGCCCCGGGGGGAGCCAAGAGACCCAGTACTTC
>TRBV2|.|15|TRBJ2-2|TRBD1
CASFLQGTGAGELFF
TGTGCCAGCTTCCTACAGGGGACAGGCGCCGGGGAGCTGTTTTTT
>TRBV4-3|many|13|TRBJ1-1|.
CASSQVENTEAFF
TGCGCCAGCAGCCAAGTAGAGAACACTGAAGCTTTCTTT
>TRBV28|.|15|TRBJ1-1|TRBD1
CASSLPDRAYTEAFF
TGTGCCAGCAGTTTACCCGACAGGGCTTATACTGAAGCTTTCTTT
>TRBV20-1|.|13|TRBJ2-7|.
CSARGDQTYEQYF
TGCAGTGCTAGAGGGGACCAGACTTACGAGCAGTACTTC
>TRBV20-1|many|15|TRBJ1-4|.
CSARGGGQTNEKLFF
TGCAGTGCTAGAGGAGGGGGACAAACTAATGAAAAACTGTTTTTT
>TRBV5-5|few|15|TRBJ2-7|TRBD2
CASSPRTSGRSEQYF
TGTGCCAGCAGCCCACGGACTAGCGGGAGGTCCGAGCAGTACTTC
>TRBV7-2|many|18|TRBJ2-2|.
CASSLAGQGPSNTGELFF
TGTGCCAGCAGCTTAGCGGGGCAGGGTCCTTCGAACACCGGGGAGCTGTTTTTT
>TRBV30|many|16|TRBJ2-1|.
CAWSVLGSPGEDEQFF
TGTGCCTGGAGTGTACTGGGCTCCCCGGGGGAGGATGAGCAGTTCTTC
>TRBV19|.|14|TRBJ2-6|.
CASKEGAGANVLTF
TGTGCCAGTAAGGAGGGCGCGGGGGCCAACGTCCTGACTTTC
>TRBV28|many|12|TRBJ1-5|.
CASTETQSPQHF
TGTGCCAGCACCGAAACTCAGTCGCCCCAGCATTTT
>TRBV19|.|13|TRBJ2-1|.
CASSPQLSNEQFF
TGTGCCAGTAGCCCACAACTTAGCAATGAGCAGTTCTTC
>TRBV29-1|few|12|TRBJ1-2|.
CSVSELPFGYTF
TGCAGCGTTTCCGAGCTACCTTTCGGCTACACCTTC
>TRBV12-3/TRBV12-4|.|15|TRBJ1-1|.
CASEKVGGAGTEAFF
TGTGCCAGCGAGAAAGTGGGGGGGGCAGGCACTGAAGCTTTCTTT
>TRBV6-1|many|14|TRBJ1-2|.
CASNIRAGEYGYTF
TGTGCCAGCAACATCAGGGCAGGGGAGTATGGCTACACCTTC
>TRBV6-5|many|15|TRBJ1-1|.
CASSYLEGLSAEAFF
TGTGCCAGCAGTTACTTGGAGGGGCTCTCGGCTGAAGCTTTCTTT
>TRBV7-2|many|14|TRBJ1-1|TRBD1
CASSLRRQGDVAFF
TGTGCCAGCAGCTTAAGGCGACAGGGTGACGTCGCTTTCTTT
>TRBV7-9|.|15|TRBJ2-7|TRBD2
CASSLGREAPYEQYF
TGTGCCAGCAGCTTAGGGCGGGAGGCTCCCTACGAGCAGTACTTC
>TRBV20-1|few|12|TRBJ2-3|TRBD2
CSARGLVHTQYF
TGCAGTGCTAGGGGACTAGTGCATACGCAGTATTTT
>TRBV29-1|many|13|TRBJ2-7|.
CSVGTPSGYEQYF
TGCAGCGTGGGGACTCCCTCTGGATACGAGCAGTACTTC
>TRBV9|many|14|TRBJ1-4|TRBD1
CASSLAGTGRKLFF
TGTGCCAGCAGCCTGGCCGGGACAGGAAGAAAACTGTTTTTT
>TRBV2|few|12|TRBJ1-5|.
CASSGHNQPQHF
TGTGCCAGCAGCGGGCATAATCAGCCCCAGCATTTT
>TRBV3-1|many|15|TRBJ2-1|TRBD2
CASSPRLAALNEQFF
TGTGCCAGCAGCCCCAGACTAGCGGCCCTTAATGAGCAGTTCTTC
>TRBV27|many|15|TRBJ2-3|TRBD2
CASSSLAGKADTQYF
TGTGCCAGCAGTTCCCTAGCGGGAAAGGCAGATACGCAGTATTTT
>TRBV7-2|many|12|TRBJ2-1|.
CASTGNHNEQFF
TGTGCCAGCACCGGCAACCACAATGAGCAGTTCTTC
>TRBV19|.|14|TRBJ1-1|TRBD1
CASSPQGGVTEAFF
TGTGCCAGTAGTCCCCAGGGGGGGGTCACTGAAGCTTTCTTT
>TRBV7-6|.|16|TRBJ2-3|TRBD2
CASRAGGTSGRNTQYF
TGTGCCAGCAGAGCCGGTGGGACTAGCGGGAGAAATACGCAGTATTTT
>TRBV11-2|many|11|TRBJ1-5|.
CASSLDWPQHF
TGTGCCAGCAGCTTAGATTGGCCGCAGCATTTT
>TRBV20-1|.|14|TRBJ1-4|.
CSATTWPTNEKLFF
TGCAGTGCTACAACTTGGCCGACTAATGAAAAACTGTTTTTT
>TRBV9|many|15|TRBJ2-5|.
CASSVNSQGGETQYF
TGTGCCAGCAGCGTTAATAGCCAGGGAGGAGAGACCCAGTACTTC